This T cell receptor beta chain was identified in a study of OX40 agonist ivuxolimab in advanced cancers. Study observations and caveats: Some nonresponders additionally presented with little normalized T-cell clonal expansion. CD8+ T cells were the subset that, on average, had more expanded clones than CD4+. Researchers did not determine the expanded peripheral T cells' antigen specificity.

At cycle 4 day 1, cycle 7 day 1, and baseline, blood was sampled. On this clone itself: Its antigen is undetermined.

Generated by immunoSEQ multiplex PCR, the TCRdb table keeps only in-frame clones and is missing some. Of under 80,000 clones listed, around nine tenths are singletons. Per germline, CDR1 MNHEY and CDR2 SVGAGI. The V end lost 0 bases, the J end lost 4 bases, and 4 bases lay between the germline ends. The CDR3 covers 13 residues. This receptor was identified in an adult with an advanced solid tumor such as melanoma, head and neck, liver or kidney cancer. The sequencing used CD4+ or CD8+ T cells sorted from blood, collected in a trial of the OX40 agonist ivuxolimab. The V and J genes are TRBV6-5 and TRBJ1-3, with D unresolved. The CDR3 loop is CASSYSLGNTIYF. CDR3 DNA sequence: TGTGCCAGCAGTTACTCGCTAGGAAACACCATATATTTT.